The rows below give T cell receptor beta chains drawn from one sample of a study of blood T cells in healthy people across ages. TCRdb fed the 5' RACE reads into MiXCR, producing one record per CDR3 protein. Among about 680,000 distinct CDR3 sequences listed, roughly 50% were seen once. The sample taken for sequencing was blood. Receptors were obtained from a woman aged 55-69 years in good health. The CDR3 runs from the conserved cysteine through the conserved F or W. A D gene is named only where the DNA matches it firmly. Where a row states a size, it is once, few, many or the class of an expanded clone; other rows omit it.

j_call d_call v_call cdr3_length clone_size cdr3_nt cdr3_aa
TRBJ2-3 TRBD2 TRBV11-2 15 NA TGTGCCAGCAGCTTAGGCGCGGGAGGGACAGATACGCAGTATTTT CASSLGAGGTDTQYF
TRBJ2-1 NA TRBV3-1 16 NA TGTGCCAGCAGCAACCCCGGGACGGAACCCTACAATGAGCAGTTCTTC CASSNPGTEPYNEQFF
TRBJ1-6 NA TRBV12-3/TRBV12-4 15 NA TGTGCCAGCACCCATTCACCGGGGGCTATTTCACCCCTCCACTTT CASTHSPGAISPLHF
TRBJ2-3 NA TRBV2 16 few TGTGCCAGCAATAAAGGGCCACTAGTGGGCACAGATACGCAGTATTTT CASNKGPLVGTDTQYF
TRBJ1-1 NA TRBV29-1 13 few TGCAGCGTTGTAAGGGATTTGGACACTGAAGCTTTCTTT CSVVRDLDTEAFF
TRBJ1-5 NA TRBV7-9 14 few TGTGCCAGCAGCTTAGGGGGCAACAATCAGCCCCAGCATTTT CASSLGGNNQPQHF
TRBJ1-3 NA TRBV6-1 14 NA TGTGCCAGCAACAACAGGGCCTCTGGAAACACCATATATTTT CASNNRASGNTIYF
TRBJ2-5 TRBD1 TRBV12-3/TRBV12-4 14 NA TGTGCCAGCAGTGCCGGACAGGGGCAAGAGACCCAGTACTTC CASSAGQGQETQYF
TRBJ2-7 TRBD2 TRBV5-1 17 NA TGCGCCAGCAGCTTGGTAGCGGGACTGGATATGTGCTACGAGCAGTACTTC CASSLVAGLDMCYEQYF
TRBJ2-1 NA TRBV30 15 NA TGTGCCTGGAGGGATCTCGCGGGGTCCTACAATGAGCAGTTCTTC CAWRDLAGSYNEQFF
TRBJ2-3 NA TRBV9 15 once TGTGCCGGCAGCGTAAGTGGGATTAGCACAGATACGCAGTATTTT CAGSVSGISTDTQYF
TRBJ2-7 NA TRBV7-2 13 few TGTGCCAGCAGCTTATACATGACCTACGAGCAGTACTTC CASSLYMTYEQYF
TRBJ2-7 NA TRBV27 14 NA TGTGCCAGCAGTCTGAGCGTCCCCTACTACGAGCAGTACTTC CASSLSVPYYEQYF
TRBJ2-1 NA TRBV20-1 15 NA TGCAGTGCTAGAGGAGAACAGGACTCCTACAATGAGCAGTTCTTC CSARGEQDSYNEQFF
TRBJ2-5 TRBD2 TRBV19 18 once TGTGCCAGTAGTACAGGACTAGCGGAATACGATTACCAAGAGACCCAGTACTTC CASSTGLAEYDYQETQYF
TRBJ2-1 TRBD2 TRBV20-1 15 NA TGCAGTGCTAGTGGGACTGGCGGGAGGACCAATGAGCAGTTCTTC CSASGTGGRTNEQFF
TRBJ2-6 NA TRBV27 19 few TGTGCCAGCACCGACAGGCCGCCAAACCTCGGCTCTGGGGCCAACGTCCTGACTTTC CASTDRPPNLGSGANVLTF